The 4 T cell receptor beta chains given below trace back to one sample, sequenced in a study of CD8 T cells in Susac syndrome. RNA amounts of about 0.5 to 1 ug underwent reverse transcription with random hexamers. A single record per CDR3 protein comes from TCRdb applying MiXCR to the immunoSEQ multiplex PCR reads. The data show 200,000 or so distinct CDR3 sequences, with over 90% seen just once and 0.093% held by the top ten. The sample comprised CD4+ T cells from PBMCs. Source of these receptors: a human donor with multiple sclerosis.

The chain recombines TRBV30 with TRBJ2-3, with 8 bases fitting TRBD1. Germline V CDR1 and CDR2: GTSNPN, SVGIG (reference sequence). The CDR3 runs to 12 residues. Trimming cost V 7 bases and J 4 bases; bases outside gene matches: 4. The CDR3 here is CALDREADTQYF. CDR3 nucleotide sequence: TGTGCCTTGGACAGGGAGGCAGATACGCAGTATTTT.

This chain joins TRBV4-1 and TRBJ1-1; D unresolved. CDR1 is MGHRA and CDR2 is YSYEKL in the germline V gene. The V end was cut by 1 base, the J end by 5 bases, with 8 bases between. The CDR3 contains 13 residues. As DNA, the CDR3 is TGCGCCAGCAGCCAAGTCCCGGGGACTGAAGCTTTCTTT. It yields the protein CASSQVPGTEAFF.

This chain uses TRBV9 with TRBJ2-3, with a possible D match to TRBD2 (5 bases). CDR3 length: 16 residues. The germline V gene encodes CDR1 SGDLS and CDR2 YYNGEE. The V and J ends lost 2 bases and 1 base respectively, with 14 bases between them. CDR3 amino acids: CASSVGRALGTDTQYF. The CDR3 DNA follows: TGTGCCAGCAGCGTCGGGCGGGCCCTCGGCACAGATACGCAGTATTTT.

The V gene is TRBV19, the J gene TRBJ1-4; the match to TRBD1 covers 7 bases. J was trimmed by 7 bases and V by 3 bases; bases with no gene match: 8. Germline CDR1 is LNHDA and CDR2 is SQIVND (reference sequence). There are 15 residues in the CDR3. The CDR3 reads CASSIRQGGTEKLFF. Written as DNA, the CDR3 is TGTGCCAGTAGTATTAGACAGGGAGGAACTGAAAAACTGTTTTTT.